This TCR beta chain appears in the sequencing data of a study of blood T cell repertoires in COVID-19. Participants were aged 18 to 89 years from around 24 US areas. Clinical histories supplied by participants themselves formed the basis of cohort assignment. V gave up 3 bases and J gave up 3 bases, with 12 bases separating them. From germline, CDR1 is SGHTS and CDR2 YDEGEE. The length of the CDR3 is 14 residues. The table came from immunoSEQ multiplex PCR; TCRdb's copy has only in-frame clones and leaves some out. The table shows 350,000 to 450,000 clones, with roughly 80% occurring only once. The chain recombines TRBV5-8 with TRBJ1-2, with D possibly being TRBD1 (6 bases). Sequencing was performed on PBMCs or T cells enriched from blood (not recorded which). The TCR comes from a woman aged 45-65 years who had recovered from COVID-19. CDR3 in DNA: TGTGCCAGCAGCTGGACCAGGGGCGACTATGGCTACACCTTC. This gives the protein CASSWTRGDYGYTF.